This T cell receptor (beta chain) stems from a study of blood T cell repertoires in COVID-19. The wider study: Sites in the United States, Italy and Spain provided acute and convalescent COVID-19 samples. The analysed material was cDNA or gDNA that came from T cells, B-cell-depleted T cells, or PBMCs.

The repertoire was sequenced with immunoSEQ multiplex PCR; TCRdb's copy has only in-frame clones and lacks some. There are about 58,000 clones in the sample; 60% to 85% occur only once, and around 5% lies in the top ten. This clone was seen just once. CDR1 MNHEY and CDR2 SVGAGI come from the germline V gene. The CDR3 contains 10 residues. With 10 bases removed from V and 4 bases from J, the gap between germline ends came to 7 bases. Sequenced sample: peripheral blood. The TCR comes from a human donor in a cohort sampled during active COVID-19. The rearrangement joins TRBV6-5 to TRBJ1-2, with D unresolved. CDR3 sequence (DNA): TGTGCCACGTGGAGCTATGGCTACACCTTC. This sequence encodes CATWSYGYTF.